This T cell receptor beta chain came from a study of radiation and T cells in renal cell carcinoma. Sequenced by immunoSEQ multiplex PCR; TCRdb stores in-frame clones only, minus some. The sample records approximately 25,000 clones, around half being singletons. CDR1 and CDR2 (germline): MNHEY, SMNVEV (reference sequence). The CDR3 length is 16 residues. With V trimmed by 6 bases and J by 0 bases, 5 bases remained unmatched. This clone counts as medium-sized. Stated treatment: treatment-naive control, cytoreductive nephrectomy. Controls included several female and eleven to twelve male donors, resected 2011 to 2014.

V usage is TRBV27 and J usage is TRBJ1-4; 9 nucleotides match TRBD1. This sequence was found in a human donor with renal cell carcinoma. This specimen was tumor tissue, taken from a patient whose treatment was nephrectomy without radiotherapy. CDR3: CASRGTGSATNEKLFF. The CDR3 DNA reads as TGTGCCAGCAGAGGGACAGGGTCCGCAACTAATGAAAAACTGTTTTTT. Complete variable domain (other parts from reference TRBV27 and TRBJ1-4): EAQVTQNPRYLITVTGKKLTVTCSQNMNHEYMSWYRQDPGLGLRQIYYSMNVEVTDKGDVPEGYKVSRKEKRNFPLILESPSPNQTSLYFCASRGTGSATNEKLFFGSGTQLSVL.